Listed here are 12 T cell receptor beta chains from one sample, sequenced in a study of cytomegalovirus exposure and HLA in healthy donors. 60 Vbeta and 13 Jbeta primers were used in PCR. Only in-frame clones appear in the TCRdb table, and some are missing; sequencing was by immunoSEQ multiplex PCR. The sample lists more than 150,000 clones, 84% occurring once. The specimen sequenced was PBMCs. The source of these receptors is a woman aged 45-65 years in good health and CMV-seropositive.

This clone was seen just once. J is TRBJ2-3 and V is TRBV9; D is ambiguous. The CDR3 runs to 14 residues. Germline V gene lookup returns CDR1 SGDLS and CDR2 YYNGEE. Trimming cost V 0 bases and J 5 bases, with 10 bases left between them. The CDR3 nucleotides read TGTGCCAGCAGCGTAGATGGTAGCCAAGATACGCAGTATTTT. Translating it yields CASSVDGSQDTQYF.

The V call is TRBV7-9, the J call TRBJ2-3; 7 bases fit TRBD1. Germline V gene data show CDR1 as SEHNR and CDR2 as FQNEAQ (reference sequence). This CDR3 spans 14 amino acids. The junction had 2 bases not matched to a gene; V was cut back by 3 bases and J by 2 bases. The CDR3 DNA is TGTGCCAGCAGCTTTGACAGGGACACAGATACGCAGTATTTT. It encodes CASSFDRDTDTQYF. The full variable domain, with the rest looked up from reference TRBV7-9 and TRBJ2-3, is DTGVSQNPRHKITKRGQNVTFRCDPISEHNRLYWYRQTLGQGPEFLTYFQNEAQLEKSRLLSDRFSAERPKGSFSTLEIQRTEQGDSAMYLCASSFDRDTDTQYFGPGTRLTVL.

The rearrangement links TRBV10-3 to TRBJ1-5; no firm D call. Germline CDR1 reads ENHRY; CDR2 reads SYGVKD. The CDR3 has 13 amino acids. The ends were cut back, 5 bases at V and 5 bases at J, with 10 bases in the middle. This CDR3 is CAISTDGDQPQHF. The CDR3 region has the DNA TGTGCCATCAGTACCGACGGGGATCAGCCCCAGCATTTT.

J is TRBJ1-3 and V is TRBV2; maybe TRBD1 (6 bases). V was pared by 5 bases and J by 5 bases, with 10 bases between. CDR1 is SNHLY, CDR2 FYNNEI, per germline. The CDR3 covers 13 residues. The CDR3 loop is CASSTGSRNTIYF. DNA of the CDR3: TGTGCCAGCAGTACAGGGAGTCGAAACACCATATATTTT. Combining the CDR3 with reference TRBV2 and TRBJ1-3 gives the whole variable domain EPEVTQTPSHQVTQMGQEVILRCVPISNHLYFYWYRQILGQKVEFLVSFYNNEISEKSEIFDDQFSVERPDGSNFTLKIRSTKLEDSAMYFCASSTGSRNTIYFGEGSWLTVV.

The CDR3, as DNA: TGTGCCAGCAGCTTAGGGGGACAAAAAAATGAAAAACTGTTTTTT. Translation gives CASSLGGQKNEKLFF. The rearrangement links TRBV7-2 to TRBJ1-4; D is possibly TRBD1 (6 bases). Trimming cost V 1 base and J 5 bases, with 11 bases left between them. Per the germline V gene, CDR1 is SGHTA and CDR2 is FQGNSA. This CDR3 has 15 residues.

V gene TRBV5-1 combines with J gene TRBJ1-3; D uncertain. V was trimmed by 4 bases and J by 2 bases, leaving 10 bases between them. The germline V gene encodes CDR1 SGHRS and CDR2 YFSETQ. The CDR3 extends over 14 amino acids. CDR3 nucleotide sequence: TGCGCCAGCAGCCCAAGCCAGGCTGGAAACACCATATATTTT. Protein: CASSPSQAGNTIYF.

In this sample, this clone turned up once. The chain couples TRBV9 to TRBJ2-1; the D gene is possibly TRBD2 (6 bases). Germline CDR1 and CDR2: SGDLS and YYNGEE. The CDR3 contains 16 residues. V dropped 0 bases and J dropped 6 bases, with 16 bases sitting between them. The CDR3 DNA reads as TGTGCCAGCAGCGTAGAAGAGGGAGGTGTATTCAATGAGCAGTTCTTC. Its translation: CASSVEEGGVFNEQFF.

In this sample, this clone turned up once. For the CDR3, the DNA is TGTGCCAGCAGCTTAGTCGGGGCAGGGGGCAGGGAGACCCAGTACTTC. It specifies CASSLVGAGGRETQYF. The chain recombines TRBV7-6 with TRBJ2-5, with 8 bases identical to TRBD1. CDR3 length: 16 amino acids. Germline V gene data show CDR1 as SGHVS and CDR2 as FNYEAQ. V lost 1 base, J lost 5 bases, and 9 bases stayed unmatched.

The rearrangement joins TRBV7-2 to TRBJ2-7; 7 nucleotides agree with TRBD1. Losses at the gene ends were 5 bases for V and 6 bases for J; bases not matched to a gene: 10. The CDR3 sequence is 14 residues long. Per germline, CDR1 SGHTA and CDR2 FQGNSA. As DNA, the CDR3 is TGTGCCAGCAGCATCGGGACAGCTCTCGTCGAGCAGTACTTC. It encodes CASSIGTALVEQYF.

The CDR3 sequence is CASDPLSGDSYEQYF. The CDR3 nucleotides are TGTGCCAGCGATCCCCTTAGCGGGGACTCCTACGAGCAGTACTTC. V and J are TRBV2 and TRBJ2-5, with TRBD2 matching 8 bases. The J call may be wrong; the DNA end is better matched by TRBJ2-7. The CDR3 length is 15 residues. Germline CDR1 SNHLY, CDR2 FYNNEI.

V and J are TRBV29-1 and TRBJ1-1; TRBD1 is a possible D gene (6 bases). The CDR3 covers 12 residues. From germline, CDR1 is SQVTM and CDR2 ANQGSEA. The V end lost 2 bases, the J end lost 9 bases, and 13 bases lay between the germline ends. The DNA of the CDR3 is TGCAGCGTTGAAAGGGGGGAGGGACAAGCTTTCTTT. Encoded protein: CSVERGEGQAFF.

The CDR3 spells CASSEGRGREAFF. The CDR3 DNA follows: TGTGCCAGTAGTGAAGGCAGGGGGCGGGAAGCTTTCTTT. V gene TRBV19 combines with J gene TRBJ1-1; TRBD1 agrees at 8 bases. The germline gives CDR1 LNHDA, CDR2 SQIVND (reference sequence). The V and J ends lost 5 bases and 8 bases, in that order; junction bases with no gene match: 7. This CDR3 contains 13 residues. Full variable domain (missing parts from reference TRBV19 and TRBJ1-1): DGGITQSPKYLFRKEGQNVTLSCEQNLNHDAMYWYRQDPGQGLRLIYYSQIVNDFQKGDIAEGYSVSREKKESFPLTVTSAQKNPTAFYLCASSEGRGREAFFGQGTRLTVV.